The rows below give T cell receptor beta chains drawn from one sample of a study of T cells in Graves' hyperthyroidism and ophthalmopathy. TCRdb called the multiplex PCR reads again in MiXCR, with one record for every CDR3 protein. The sample includes a few hundred thousand distinct CDR3 sequences, under 20% of them seen just once. The sample was blood. These receptors came from a woman in her late teens or twenties with Graves' ophthalmopathy. CDR3s include the opening cysteine and the closing phenylalanine or tryptophan. Fields, in order: V gene, clone size, D gene, J gene, CDR3 protein, CDR3 DNA. D genes are given only for firm matches. Not every row has a clone size; where given, it reads once, few, many or a size class.

v_call: TRBV11-2; clone_size: many; d_call: .; j_call: TRBJ2-5; cdr3_aa: CASSSGYETQYF; cdr3_nt: TGTGCCAGCAGCTCCGGATATGAGACCCAGTACTTC
v_call: TRBV19; clone_size: many; d_call: TRBD1; j_call: TRBJ1-5; cdr3_aa: CASTRTGTGYQPQHF; cdr3_nt: TGTGCCAGTACCCGTACCGGGACAGGGTACCAGCCCCAGCATTTT
v_call: TRBV11-2; clone_size: .; d_call: .; j_call: TRBJ2-7; cdr3_aa: CASSFRESSYEQYF; cdr3_nt: TGTGCCAGCAGCTTTAGGGAAAGTTCCTACGAGCAGTACTTC
v_call: TRBV9; clone_size: .; d_call: .; j_call: TRBJ1-2; cdr3_aa: CASSVRDGYTF; cdr3_nt: TGTGCCAGCAGCGTAAGGGATGGCTACACCTTC
v_call: TRBV20-1; clone_size: many; d_call: .; j_call: TRBJ1-5; cdr3_aa: CSALETGRGGSNQPQHF; cdr3_nt: TGCAGTGCCCTTGAAACAGGGAGGGGAGGTAGCAATCAGCCCCAGCATTTT
v_call: TRBV28; clone_size: many; d_call: .; j_call: TRBJ1-5; cdr3_aa: CASSLPPQPQHF; cdr3_nt: TGTGCCAGCAGTTTACCCCCTCAGCCCCAGCATTTT
v_call: TRBV7-9; clone_size: many; d_call: .; j_call: TRBJ2-7; cdr3_aa: CASSYREVYEQYF; cdr3_nt: TGTGCCAGCAGCTACAGGGAGGTGTACGAGCAGTACTTC
v_call: TRBV3-1; clone_size: many; d_call: .; j_call: TRBJ2-3; cdr3_aa: CASSQGTYWNTDTQYF; cdr3_nt: TGTGCCAGCAGCCAAGGCACCTATTGGAACACAGATACGCAGTATTTT
v_call: TRBV14; clone_size: few; d_call: TRBD1; j_call: TRBJ1-2; cdr3_aa: CASSQPEGGAYGYTF; cdr3_nt: TGTGCCAGCAGCCAACCGGAAGGGGGCGCGTATGGCTACACCTTC
v_call: TRBV28; clone_size: many; d_call: TRBD2; j_call: TRBJ2-7; cdr3_aa: CASSELAGGGDEQYF; cdr3_nt: TGTGCCAGCTCGGAACTAGCGGGAGGGGGGGACGAGCAGTACTTC